Below are 3 T cell receptor beta chains sequenced from a single sample in a study of T-cell memory formation after mild COVID-19. Each CDR3 protein is one row after TCRdb ran MiXCR on the 5' RACE reads. The table includes some 120,000 distinct CDR3 sequences, around a sixth detected once. Input material: PBMCs or a T cell subset sorted from them (not recorded which). Receptor source: an adult woman who had mild COVID-19 (a few samples of this study predate the infection). Cell type and time point are not known.

The V call is TRBV5-5, the J call TRBJ2-2; 9 bases line up with TRBD1. Germline V gives CDR1 SGHKS, CDR2 YYEKEE (reference sequence). Trimming cost V 4 bases and J 6 bases; bases outside gene matches: 4. The CDR3 covers 14 residues. In nucleotides, the CDR3 is TGTGCCAGCAGCAACGGACAGGGGCCCGGGGAGCTGTTTTTT. It codes for CASSNGQGPGELFF.

V usage is TRBV10-3 and J usage is TRBJ2-1; 7 bases align to TRBD1. V was pared by 3 bases and J by 10 bases, with 9 bases of the junction left unmatched. The CDR3 totals 14 residues. Germline V CDR1 and CDR2: ENHRY, SYGVKD. CDR3 nucleotides: TGTGCCATCAGTGATCGAGGGGGCCAAGGGGAGCAGTTCTTC. It is translated as CAISDRGGQGEQFF.

This clonotype was seen a handful of times. The chain employs TRBV9 and TRBJ2-7, with a tentative D call TRBD2 (6 bases). This CDR3 has 15 amino acids. Germline V gene sequence: CDR1 SGDLS, CDR2 YYNGEE. V was trimmed by 3 bases and J by 7 bases, leaving 20 bases between them. DNA of the CDR3: TGTGCCAGCAGCGGATCTCCGGGACTGGTTACGGAGCAGTACTTC. This translates into CASSGSPGLVTEQYF.